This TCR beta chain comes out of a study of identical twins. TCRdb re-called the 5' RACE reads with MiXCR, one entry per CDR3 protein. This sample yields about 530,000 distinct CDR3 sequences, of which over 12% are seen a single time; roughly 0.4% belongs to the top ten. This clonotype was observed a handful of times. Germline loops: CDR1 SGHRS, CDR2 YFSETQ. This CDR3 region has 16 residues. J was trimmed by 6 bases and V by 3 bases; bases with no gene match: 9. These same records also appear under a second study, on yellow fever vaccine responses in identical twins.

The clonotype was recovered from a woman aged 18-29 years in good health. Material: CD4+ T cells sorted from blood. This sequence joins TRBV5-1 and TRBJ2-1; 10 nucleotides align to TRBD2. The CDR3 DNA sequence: TGCGCCAGCAGCTCCATTCCTAGCGGGGGTTTCAATGAGCAGTTCTTC. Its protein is CASSSIPSGGFNEQFF.